Listed below are T cell receptor beta chains from one sample, sequenced in a study of control samples from healthy donors and cancer patients. This table comes from immunoSEQ multiplex PCR, and its TCRdb copy is limited to in-frame clones, with some not included. The table has some 140,000 clones, 92% seen once. Sequencing was carried out using blood. Receptors were obtained from a man younger than 40 in good health. CDR3s include the opening cysteine and the closing phenylalanine or tryptophan. A D gene is named only where the DNA matches it firmly. Clone size, where shown, is once, few, many, or a class for clones that have expanded.

j_call v_call clone_size d_call cdr3_nt cdr3_aa
TRBJ2-3 TRBV13 - - TGTGCCAGCAGCACTAGCCGGTTCGATACGCAGTATTTT CASSTSRFDTQYF
TRBJ1-1 TRBV5-5 - - TGTGCCAGCAGCTTAACATGGACGGTCCCAATGAACACTGAAGCTTTCTTT CASSLTWTVPMNTEAFF
TRBJ1-5 TRBV19 - TRBD1 TGTGCCAGTAGTATCCCCGGGACAGGGATCCAGCCCCAGCATTTT CASSIPGTGIQPQHF
TRBJ1-2 TRBV28 - - TGCGCCAGCAGCCCTGGAGCCTATGGCTACACCTTC CASSPGAYGYTF
TRBJ2-1 TRBV5-6 few - TGTGCCAGCGGACCTCGTTTCGAAAGGGCACCCTCCAATGAGCAGTTCTTC CASGPRFERAPSNEQFF
TRBJ2-1 TRBV11-3 - - TGTGCCAGCAGCTTAGACCACAACAATGAGCAGTTCTTC CASSLDHNNEQFF
TRBJ1-1 TRBV19 - - TGTGCCAGTAGTAGAGGGCGCGATGGTTACACTGAAGCTTTCTTT CASSRGRDGYTEAFF
TRBJ2-1 TRBV18 - TRBD1 TGTGCCAGCTCACCACCGGGACAGGGGTTCGATGAGCAGTTCTTC CASSPPGQGFDEQFF
TRBJ2-1 TRBV7-9 - TRBD2 TGTGCCAGCAGCTCCCGACTAGCGTTGCTCTACAATGAGCAGTTCTTC CASSSRLALLYNEQFF
TRBJ2-7 TRBV12-3/TRBV12-4 once - TGTGCCAGCAGACCGGGTCCTACCTACGAGCAGTACTTC CASRPGPTYEQYF
TRBJ1-5 TRBV19 - - TGTGCCAGTAGTATTAATTCTGGAGGGAATCAGCCCCAGCATTTT CASSINSGGNQPQHF
TRBJ1-5 TRBV28 - TRBD1 TGTGCCAGCAGTTTATTAGGGACAGGGGCGTATAGCAATCAGCCCCAGCATTTT CASSLLGTGAYSNQPQHF
TRBJ2-6 TRBV7-8 - TRBD2 TGTGCCAGCAGTTCACTTGGACTAGCGGGAGAGGGAGGGGCCAACGTCCTGACTTTC CASSSLGLAGEGGANVLTF
TRBJ1-3 TRBV7-3 - TRBD1 TGTGCCAGCAGCCACGGGACAGCTCTCTTCTCTGGAAACACCATATATTTT CASSHGTALFSGNTIYF
TRBJ2-7 TRBV5-5 - - TGTGCCAGCAGCCCCATAGACGGACCCTACGAGCAGTACTTC CASSPIDGPYEQYF
TRBJ1-1 TRBV2 - - TGTGCCAGCAGGTACTCGGGAGGCACTGAAGCTTTCTTT CASRYSGGTEAFF
TRBJ2-5 TRBV6-5 - TRBD1 TGTGCCAGCAGTTTGGACAGGGTTTTGGAGACCCAGTACTTC CASSLDRVLETQYF
TRBJ2-1 TRBV4-3 - - TGCGCCAGCAGCCGAGGACAGGGCGTCACTAGCGGAGACAATGAACAGTTCTTC CASSRGQGVTSGDNEQFF
TRBJ1-1 TRBV13 - - TGTGCCAGCAGCTTAGGCACACTCTTGAACACTGAAGCTTTCTTT CASSLGTLLNTEAFF
TRBJ2-7 TRBV28 - - TGTGCCAGCAGCCCACCCGTGCAGCTCGAGCAGTACTTC CASSPPVQLEQYF
TRBJ1-3 TRBV19 - - TGTGCCAGTAGAAACACAGGCTCTGGAAACACCATATATTTT CASRNTGSGNTIYF
TRBJ2-1 TRBV12-3/TRBV12-4 - - TGTGCCAGCAGTTTACGGGAAGACAATGAGCAGTTCTTC CASSLREDNEQFF
TRBJ2-6 TRBV24-1 - TRBD2 TGTGCCACCAGCCCACCCTCCCCGGGAGGGGGGGCCAACGTCCTGACTTTC CATSPPSPGGGANVLTF
TRBJ2-1 TRBV7-9 - TRBD2 TGTGCCAGCAGGTCTAGCGGCCACAATGAGCAGTTCTTC CASRSSGHNEQFF
TRBJ2-3 TRBV28 - - TGTGCCAGCAGTCCCCCGTTGAGGGATACGCAGTATTTT CASSPPLRDTQYF
TRBJ2-7 TRBV7-9 - - TGTGCCAGCAGCTCCCCGGTGGCCCGGAAGGGGACCTACGAGCAGTACTTC CASSSPVARKGTYEQYF
TRBJ1-1 TRBV15 - - TGTGCCACCAGCAGAGATGGGGGGCTGAACACTGAAGCTTTCTTT CATSRDGGLNTEAFF
TRBJ1-1 TRBV5-4 - - TGTGCCAGCAGCCTCTCTGCTTGGGTGGAGGGGACTGAAGCTTTCTTT CASSLSAWVEGTEAFF
TRBJ2-1 TRBV4-1 - - TGCGCCAGCAGCCAAGGGGTGGCGGTGAGCTCCTACAATGAGCAGTTCTTC CASSQGVAVSSYNEQFF
TRBJ1-3 TRBV7-2 - - TGTGCCAGCAGCTTAAGGCCGGGGAACGGAAACACCATATATTTT CASSLRPGNGNTIYF
TRBJ2-7 TRBV5-1 - - TGCGCCAGCAGCTTGAGCGGATCAGGGGAGCAGTACTTC CASSLSGSGEQYF
TRBJ2-4 TRBV30 - - TGTGCCTGGAGGACAGAAGGGGACATTCAGTACTTC CAWRTEGDIQYF
TRBJ2-1 TRBV28 once - TGTGCCAGCAGATTTAGCGGCTACTACAATGAGCAGTTCTTC CASRFSGYYNEQFF
TRBJ1-1 TRBV7-2 - - TGTGCCAGCAGCATGACCCTAACCAGGGTCACTGAAGCTTTCTTT CASSMTLTRVTEAFF
TRBJ2-7 TRBV9 - - TGTGCCAGCAGCGTAGCCCTCTATGGATACGAGCAGTACTTC CASSVALYGYEQYF
TRBJ2-3 TRBV28 - TRBD2 TGTGCCAGCATGGCTAGCGGGAACACAGATACGCAGTATTTT CASMASGNTDTQYF
TRBJ2-3 TRBV6-2/TRBV6-3 - - TGTGCCAGCAGCCCAATCAGTAGGACAGATACGCAGTATTTT CASSPISRTDTQYF
TRBJ1-2 TRBV7-2 - - TGTGCCAGCAGCGCCTTCGATGCGCGCGGCTACACCTTC CASSAFDARGYTF
TRBJ2-3 TRBV6-4 - - TGTGCCAGCAGTTCAGGTGTGGTAGATACGCAGTATTTT CASSSGVVDTQYF
TRBJ2-1 TRBV6-1 - - TGTGCCAGCAGTGAAGGGGAACGGGTATGGAGGGACAATGAGCAGTTCTTC CASSEGERVWRDNEQFF
TRBJ1-1 TRBV29-1 - - TGCAGCGTTGTTCCCAGGGGCACTGAAGCTTTCTTT CSVVPRGTEAFF
TRBJ1-1 TRBV7-8 once TRBD1 TGTGCCAGCAGCTTAAGGGCAGGGGGATTGAACACTGAAGCTTTCTTT CASSLRAGGLNTEAFF
TRBJ1-1 TRBV6-6 - - TGTGCCAGCAGTCAAGGACAGATTGAAGCTTTCTTT CASSQGQIEAFF
TRBJ2-7 TRBV7-9 - TRBD2 TGTGCCAGCAGCTCCGGGACTAGCGGAACCTACGAGCAGTACTTC CASSSGTSGTYEQYF
TRBJ2-3 TRBV4-1 - - TGCGCCAGCAGCCAATCACGGATCGGGTTAGGCACAGATACGCAGTATTTT CASSQSRIGLGTDTQYF
TRBJ2-5 TRBV7-9 - TRBD2 TGTGCCAGCATCAAACCGGGGGCGGGAGGTGCAGAGACCCAGTACTTC CASIKPGAGGAETQYF
TRBJ1-1 TRBV14 - TRBD1 TGTGCCAGCAGCCAATTCTTACAGGGGTTGGGGGGTGAAGCTTTCTTT CASSQFLQGLGGEAFF
TRBJ1-1 TRBV11-3 - - TGTGCCAGCAGCTTAGTTGATTCGCTTGAAGCTTTCTTT CASSLVDSLEAFF
TRBJ2-5 TRBV2 - TRBD2 TGTGCCAGCAGGGGAACTAGCGGGAGAGGCGAGACCCAGTACTTC CASRGTSGRGETQYF
TRBJ2-1 TRBV6-4 - TRBD2 TGTGCCAGCAGTGCCCTAGGCGGGAGCGATTACAATGAGCAGTTCTTC CASSALGGSDYNEQFF
TRBJ1-2 TRBV7-2 - TRBD1 TGTGCCAGCAGCCTCCGGACAGGGGACGGTGGCTACACCTTC CASSLRTGDGGYTF
TRBJ2-7 TRBV3-1/TRBV3-2 - - TGTGCCAGCAGCCACAACTACGAGCAGTACTTC CASSHNYEQYF
TRBJ1-1 TRBV25-1 - - TGTGCCACCTCAAACGTCGGGTCGAACACTGAAGCTTTCTTT CATSNVGSNTEAFF
TRBJ2-1 TRBV6-5 - TRBD2 TGTGCCAGCACCACTAGCGGGAGTGATGAGCAGTTCTTC CASTTSGSDEQFF
TRBJ2-7 TRBV28 - TRBD1 TGTGCCAGCAGATCACAGGGGACCGAGCAGTACTTC CASRSQGTEQYF
TRBJ2-1 TRBV7-2 - TRBD2 TGTGCCAGCAGCCCCGGGAGGGCGGGACTAGCGGGAGAAGATGAGCAGTTCTTC CASSPGRAGLAGEDEQFF
TRBJ1-1 TRBV5-5 - TRBD1 TGTGCCAGCAGCTGGGAGACAGGGGTGGGCACTGAAGCTTTCTTT CASSWETGVGTEAFF